The clone carrying this TCR beta chain was seen a single time. Its antigen remains unidentified. This entry is derived from a study of Ad26.COV2.S vaccination and SARS-CoV-2 variants. Study observations and caveats: Greater spike-specific TCR breadth was seen in vaccine recipients than in placebo recipients. Estimates derived from TCR breadth and depth analyses may have underestimated total T cell responses. Recipients of vaccine and of placebo showed similar breadth of their non-spike TCR repertoires. Reported post-vaccination CD8+ and CD4+ T cell responses to spike showed substantial breadth.

The CDR3 has 14 amino acids. The V segment lost 3 bases and the J segment 4 bases; nucleotides outside the gene matches: 5. From germline, CDR1 is SGHVS and CDR2 FQNEAQ. The data were produced by immunoSEQ multiplex PCR, yet TCRdb's version contains in-frame clones alone and is incomplete. The sample yields 180,000 or so clones, approximately 90% seen once. The origin of this receptor is a human donor who had recovered from COVID-19. Sample: peripheral blood, taken after recovery from COVID-19. This chain links TRBV7-8 with TRBJ2-7; 8 positions agree with TRBD2. The CDR3 nucleotides are TGTGCCAGCAGCTTTCCGGGACTAGGGTACGAGCAGTACTTC. This translates into CASSFPGLGYEQYF.